Below, 16 T cell receptor beta chains from the same sample are listed, as sequenced in a study of molecular identifiers for immune sequencing clone quantification. TCRdb fed the PCR reads into MiXCR, producing one record per CDR3 protein. The table lists approximately 680,000 distinct CDR3 sequences, around 25% of them singletons. Sequenced material: naive CD8+ T cells from blood, with Jurkat cell RNA spiked in. As for subset: FACS-sorted CD8+CD4-CCR7+CD45RA+ naive T cells. These TCRs come from a human donor in good health. Some libraries in this study had Jurkat cell RNA spiked in.

This clonotype was seen only once. One base away lies a much larger clone, so this may be a sequencing read error. This sequence joins TRBV27 and TRBJ1-5; the D gene is possibly TRBD1 (6 bases). The CDR3 runs 14 residues. Trimming took 8 bases from V and 9 from J, leaving 20 bases between them. Germline CDR1 reads MNHEY; CDR2 reads SMNVEV (reference sequence). The CDR3 DNA reads as TGTGCCAGCTCACCAGGGGTCAACTATCTGCCCCAGCATTTT. It translates to CASSPGVNYLPQHF.

The DNA for the CDR3 is TGTGCCAGCAGTTCGACAAGGGGATCACCCCTCCACTTT. It encodes CASSSTRGSPLHF. The gene calls are TRBV27 and TRBJ1-6, with a possible D match to TRBD1 (5 bases). V was clipped by 4 bases and J by 10 bases, with 11 bases between them. The CDR3 is 13 residues long. CDR1 MNHEY and CDR2 SMNVEV come from the germline V gene (reference sequence).

V usage is TRBV7-9 and J usage is TRBJ2-7, with 7 bases aligning to TRBD2. The germline gives CDR1 SEHNR, CDR2 FQNEAQ (reference sequence). V lost 5 bases to trimming and J lost 0 bases; unmatched junction nucleotides: 10. CDR3 size: 16 residues. The CDR3 bases are TGTGCCAGCAGCCCACGGGGCGGGGGTGCCTCCTACGAGCAGTACTTC. Translated: CASSPRGGGASYEQYF.

This clonotype has only a few counts. The chain uses TRBV20-1 and TRBJ1-1; D unresolved. This CDR3 spans 13 amino acids. Per the germline V gene, CDR1 is DFQATT and CDR2 is SNEGSKA (reference sequence). V lost 4 bases to trimming and J lost 0 bases, with 9 bases between them. The DNA of the CDR3 is TGCAGTGCTAAAAAGAGAATGAACACTGAAGCTTTCTTT. This gives the protein CSAKKRMNTEAFF.

The chain is built from TRBV27 and TRBJ2-3; D is unresolved. CDR3 length: 16 amino acids. Trimming removed 6 bases at V and 6 bases at J, with 22 bases between. Looked up from germline, CDR1 is MNHEY and CDR2 is SMNVEV (reference sequence). CDR3 in amino acids: CASRLTSASGADTQYF. CDR3 sequence (DNA): TGTGCCAGCAGGCTAACCTCTGCGTCAGGAGCCGATACGCAGTATTTT.

A remark on this clonotype: One end of the junction varies from germline; a read error may be responsible. The chain combines TRBV5-6 with TRBJ2-4, with 9 bases identical to TRBD2. The CDR3 consists of 17 residues. CDR1 SGHDT and CDR2 YYEEEE come from the germline V gene. In DNA form, the CDR3 reads TGTGCCCGCAGCTTGGGGGGGGCTAGCGGGGAAGGAGTCATTCAGTACTTC. This gives the protein CARSLGGASGEGVIQYF.

There are a few counts of this clonotype. The chain links TRBV6-2 or TRBV6-3 to TRBJ2-1; 10 bases map to TRBD2. V was clipped by 2 bases and J by 6 bases; unmatched bases: 13. Germline CDR1 reads MNHEY; CDR2 reads SVGEGT. The CDR3 sequence is 18 residues long. The CDR3 region has the DNA TGTGCCAGCAGTTACCCAGGTTCGGCGAGACTAGCGGGCAATGAGCAGTTCTTC. Protein product: CASSYPGSARLAGNEQFF.

This clonotype was seen at least ten times. The chain recombines TRBV4-2 with TRBJ2-4; D possibly corresponds to TRBD1 (6 bases). This CDR3 is built from 15 residues. V was pared by 2 bases and J by 4 bases, with 12 bases between. Germline-derived CDR1 and CDR2 are LGHNA and YNFKEQ. The CDR3, as DNA: TGTGCCAGCAGCCAAACGGACAGAGAAAAAAACATTCAGTACTTC. It yields the protein CASSQTDREKNIQYF.

As to this clonotype: Its ends do not fully match the called genes, so a read error is possible. CDR3 loop: CAASAGFSYGYTF. The CDR3 region has the DNA TGTGCCGCCAGTGCCGGCTTTTCCTATGGCTACACCTTC. The chain joins TRBV24-1 to TRBJ1-2; D not resolved. CDR1 and CDR2 (germline): KGHDR, SFDVKD. The CDR3 covers 13 residues.

The chain couples TRBV11-2 to TRBJ2-7; TRBD2 is a possible D gene (5 bases). Trimming stripped 5 bases from V and 1 base from J, with 9 bases between. This CDR3 spans 13 amino acids. The germline CDR1 and CDR2 sequences are SGHAT and FQNNGV. The CDR3 sequence: CASSVAWSYEQYF. The CDR3 coding sequence is TGTGCCAGCAGCGTAGCGTGGTCCTACGAGCAGTACTTC.

About this clonotype itself: A much bigger clone sits one base away, suggesting this may be a read error. The CDR3 DNA is TGTGCCAGCAACCTACAGGGAACTGAAGCTTCCTTT. This encodes CASNLQGTEASF. The chain joins TRBV7-9 to TRBJ1-1; weak D call: TRBD1 (6 bases). Germline-derived CDR1 and CDR2 are SEHNR and FQNEAQ (reference sequence). This CDR3 region has 12 residues. Full variable domain (remainder filled in from reference TRBV7-9 and TRBJ1-1): DTGVSQNPRHKITKRGQNVTFRCDPISEHNRLYWYRQTLGQGPEFLTYFQNEAQLEKSRLLSDRFSAERPKGSFSTLEIQRTEQGDSAMYLCASNLQGTEASFGQGTRLTVV.

This clonotype appeared a single time. Germline is not matched at one junction end, which may reflect a read error. The gene calls are TRBV19 and TRBJ2-2, with a tentative D call TRBD1 (6 bases). The V gene's germline CDR1 is LNHDA and CDR2 SQIVND (reference sequence). The CDR3 is 18 amino acids. In nucleotides, the CDR3 is TGTGCCAGTAGTCCCAAAATCACAGGGTGGGAAGGCACCGGGGAGCTGTTATTT. Amino acid sequence: CASSPKITGWEGTGELLF.

This clonotype has a handful of counts. The CDR3 spells CASRQPNTGELFF. The CDR3 coding sequence is TGTGCCAGCCGACAGCCGAACACCGGGGAGCTGTTTTTT. The chain employs TRBV13 and TRBJ2-2, with a possible D match to TRBD1 (5 bases). This CDR3 has 13 residues. In germline, CDR1 is PRHDT, CDR2 FYEKMQ (reference sequence). The V and J ends lost 8 bases and 0 bases respectively, with 7 bases between them.

This clonotype was seen repeatedly, ten times or more. The chain uses TRBV27 and TRBJ1-2; no clear D. CDR1 MNHEY and CDR2 SMNVEV come from the germline V gene (reference sequence). The V end lost 6 bases, the J end lost 5 bases, and 19 bases lay between the germline ends. The length of the CDR3 is 15 residues. CDR3 residues: CASRGLVSVGYGYTF. CDR3 sequence (DNA): TGTGCCAGCAGGGGGTTAGTCAGTGTTGGATATGGCTACACCTTC.

The chain joins TRBV4-3 to TRBJ2-7; 8 bases are shared with TRBD1. Losses at the gene ends were 4 bases for V and 0 bases for J; bases not matched to a gene: 5. From germline, CDR1 is LGHNA and CDR2 YSLEER. The CDR3 is 15 residues long. This CDR3 reads CASSLDRVGSYEQYF. The CDR3 coding sequence is TGCGCCAGCAGCCTGGACAGGGTAGGCTCCTACGAGCAGTACTTC.

This clonotype showed up just a few times. The chain recombines TRBV3-1 with TRBJ2-7; D remains unclear. The germline V gene encodes CDR1 LGHDT and CDR2 YNNKEL (reference sequence). The CDR3 loop spans 15 amino acids. Trimming left V 8 bases short and J 0 bases short, with 17 bases between. The CDR3 DNA is TGTGCCAGCGCCCAAGCCGGGCTGATCTCCTACGAGCAGTACTTC. Translated: CASAQAGLISYEQYF.